The rows below give T cell receptor beta chains drawn from one sample of a study of blood T cell repertoires in COVID-19. Profiling relied on immunoSEQ multiplex PCR, and the TCRdb table lists in-frame clones only, not all of them. The table has 190,000 or so clones, around 94% seen once. The source material was peripheral blood. The receptors stem from a man aged 25 to 40 with COVID-19, enrolled during active disease. The CDR3 runs from the conserved cysteine through the conserved F or W. Each record gives: J gene, D gene, clone size, V gene, CDR3 protein, CDR3 DNA. A D gene is named only where the DNA matches it firmly. The listing skips clone size in some rows; elsewhere it reads once, few, many or a size class.

>TRBJ1-5|.|.|TRBV2
CASSFQGSSNQPQHF
TGTGCCAGCAGTTTCCAGGGGAGTAGCAATCAGCCCCAGCATTTT
>TRBJ2-1|TRBD2|.|TRBV2
CASSEYGTSRGDEQFF
TGTGCCAGCAGTGAATATGGCACTAGCCGGGGGGATGAGCAGTTCTTC
>TRBJ1-3|.|.|TRBV10-3
CAISQGSGSGNTIYF
TGTGCCATCAGTCAGGGGTCAGGTTCCGGAAACACCATATATTTT
>TRBJ1-4|.|.|TRBV18
CASSPPRGGETVKLFF
TGTGCCAGCTCACCACCGCGCGGGGGCGAAACGGTAAAACTGTTTTTT
>TRBJ1-4|TRBD1|.|TRBV6-5
CASTPPTGAVEKLFF
TGTGCCAGCACTCCCCCGACAGGGGCGGTTGAAAAACTGTTTTTT
>TRBJ2-7|TRBD2|.|TRBV5-4
CASSPSSGGEQYF
TGTGCCAGCAGCCCTTCTAGCGGGGGGGAGCAGTACTTC
>TRBJ1-1|.|.|TRBV15
CATSRDGISNTEAFF
TGTGCCACCAGCAGAGACGGGATATCGAACACTGAAGCTTTCTTT
>TRBJ2-3|.|.|TRBV27
CASSFGARSTDTQYF
TGTGCCAGCAGTTTCGGTGCGAGAAGCACAGATACGCAGTATTTT
>TRBJ2-4|.|.|TRBV7-9
CASSGSEGTKNIQYF
TGTGCCAGCAGCGGGTCGGAGGGGACCAAAAACATTCAGTACTTC
>TRBJ1-2|.|.|TRBV30
CAWSVWGRGAGYTF
TGTGCCTGGAGTGTATGGGGGAGGGGCGCTGGCTACACCTTC
>TRBJ2-3|.|.|TRBV30
CAWSVDRADTQYF
TGTGCCTGGAGTGTAGATCGGGCAGATACGCAGTATTTT
>TRBJ2-1|.|few|TRBV4-1
CASSQEYPLGPPYNEQFF
TGCGCCAGCAGCCAAGAATATCCCCTTGGGCCCCCCTACAATGAGCAGTTCTTC
>TRBJ1-2|.|.|TRBV5-6
CASSLDSGFYGYTF
TGTGCCAGCAGCTTGGACAGCGGATTCTATGGCTACACCTTC
>TRBJ1-2|.|.|TRBV5-1
CASSLEGEFAYGYTF
TGCGCCAGCAGCTTGGAGGGGGAGTTCGCATATGGCTACACCTTC
>TRBJ1-6|.|.|TRBV24-1
CATSAHSPLHF
TGTGCCACCAGTGCTCATTCACCCCTCCACTTT
>TRBJ2-1|TRBD2|.|TRBV9
CASSVARGGNNEQFF
TGTGCCAGCAGCGTAGCGCGGGGGGGCAACAATGAGCAGTTCTTC